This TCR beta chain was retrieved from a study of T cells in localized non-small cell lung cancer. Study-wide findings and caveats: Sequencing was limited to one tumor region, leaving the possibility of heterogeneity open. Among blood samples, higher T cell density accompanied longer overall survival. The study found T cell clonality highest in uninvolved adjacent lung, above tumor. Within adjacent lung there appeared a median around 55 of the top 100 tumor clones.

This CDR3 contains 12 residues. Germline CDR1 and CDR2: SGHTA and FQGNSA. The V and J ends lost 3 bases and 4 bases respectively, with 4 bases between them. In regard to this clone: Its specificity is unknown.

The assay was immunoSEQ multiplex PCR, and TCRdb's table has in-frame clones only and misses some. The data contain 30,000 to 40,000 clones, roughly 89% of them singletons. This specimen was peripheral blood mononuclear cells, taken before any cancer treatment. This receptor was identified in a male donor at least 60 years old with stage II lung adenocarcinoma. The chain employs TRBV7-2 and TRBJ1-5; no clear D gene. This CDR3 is CASSLMNQPQHF. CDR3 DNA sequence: TGTGCCAGCAGCTTGATGAATCAGCCCCAGCATTTT.